Listed here are 28 T cell receptor beta chains from one sample, sequenced in a study of OX40 agonist ivuxolimab in advanced cancers. Repertoires were generated with immunoSEQ multiplex PCR, while TCRdb's copy carries only in-frame clones and drops some. The sample has more than 15,000 clones, about 89% seen once; the top ten hold 67%. The sample was CD4+ or CD8+ T cells sorted from blood, taken in a trial of the OX40 agonist ivuxolimab. Receptor source: an adult with an advanced solid tumor such as melanoma, head and neck, liver or kidney cancer.

The J gene is TRBJ2-3, the V gene TRBV9; perhaps TRBD2 as D (7 bases). The V and J ends lost 0 bases and 0 bases respectively, with 11 bases between them. Germline CDR1 reads SGDLS; CDR2 reads YYNGEE. The CDR3 is made up of 16 amino acids. CDR3 coding DNA: TGTGCCAGCAGCGTAGAAGCGGGGACAAGCACAGATACGCAGTATTTT. Amino acid sequence: CASSVEAGTSTDTQYF.

The chain is built from TRBV29-1 and TRBJ1-2; D is unresolved. This CDR3 region has 12 residues. The V gene lost 2 bases and the J gene lost 4 bases, with 8 bases spanning the gap. Germline V gene lookup returns CDR1 SQVTM and CDR2 ANQGSEA. CDR3 DNA: TGCAGCGTTGAATTAACAGTCTATGGCTACACCTTC. This sequence encodes CSVELTVYGYTF. The variable domain in full, completed from reference TRBV29-1 and TRBJ1-2, reads SAVISQKPSRDICQRGTSLTIQCQVDSQVTMMFWYRQQPGQSLTLIATANQGSEATYESGFVIDKFPISRPNLTFSTLTVSNMSPEDSSIYLCSVELTVYGYTFGSGTRLTVV.

The genes are TRBV19 and TRBJ2-2, with D possibly called TRBD1 or TRBD2 (6 bases each). The germline V gene has CDR1 LNHDA and CDR2 SQIVND (reference sequence). V was pared by 7 bases and J by 9 bases, with 18 bases between. The CDR3 is made up of 14 amino acids. DNA for the CDR3: TGTGCCAGTACCCCATGGAGGGGGATCCGGGAGCTGTTTTTT. Amino acids: CASTPWRGIRELFF.

The chain links TRBV11-3 to TRBJ1-1, with D perhaps matching TRBD1 (5 bases). V shed 4 bases and J shed 0 bases, with 12 bases lying between them. This CDR3 is built from 15 residues. The germline V gene has CDR1 SGHNT and CDR2 YENEEA. The CDR3 nucleotides read TGTGCCAGCAGCTCGGGCGGAGGGGTGAACACTGAAGCTTTCTTT. Residues: CASSSGGGVNTEAFF.

The chain is built from TRBV11-3 and TRBJ1-1; 7 bases map to TRBD1. This CDR3 has 13 residues. The J segment lost 11 bases and the V segment lost 4 bases, leaving 10 bases of the junction unmatched. CDR1 SGHNT and CDR2 YENEEA come from the germline V gene. CDR3 residues: CASSSSQGREAFF. Here the CDR3 DNA reads TGTGCCAGCAGCTCGTCACAGGGGAGAGAGGCTTTCTTT.

The chain carries TRBV19 and TRBJ2-7; D gene uncertain. The CDR3 loop spans 14 amino acids. Germline CDR1 is LNHDA and CDR2 is SQIVND (reference sequence). V gave up 7 bases and J gave up 7 bases, with 20 bases separating them. The CDR3 nucleotides read TGTGCCAGTACCCCCTCTTTGGGTTTCTGGGAGCAGTACTTC. Protein product: CASTPSLGFWEQYF.

The chain has TRBV27 and TRBJ1-3; 10 nucleotides match TRBD1. Germline CDR1 and CDR2: MNHEY and SMNVEV (reference sequence). The CDR3 is 17 residues long. Trimming removed 5 bases from V and 1 base from J; junction bases left unmatched: 8. The CDR3 is CASSPRQGALSGNTIYF. Written as DNA, the CDR3 is TGTGCCAGCAGTCCGCGACAGGGGGCCCTTTCTGGAAACACCATATATTTT.

The rearrangement uses TRBV9 and TRBJ2-7; 9 bases align to TRBD2. CDR3 size: 15 residues. V shed 3 bases and J 3 bases; nucleotides not matched to a gene: 7. CDR1 is SGDLS and CDR2 is YYNGEE in the germline V gene. CDR3 in amino acids: CASSASGGNHYEQYF. CDR3 DNA sequence: TGTGCCAGCAGCGCAAGCGGGGGGAACCACTACGAGCAGTACTTC.

The rearrangement links TRBV5-5 to TRBJ2-7, with 8 bases that match TRBD1. V lost 0 bases, J lost 4 bases, and 6 bases stayed unmatched. The CDR3 runs to 15 residues. The germline gives CDR1 SGHKS, CDR2 YYEKEE (reference sequence). In DNA form, the CDR3 reads TGTGCCAGCAGCTTGGGGACAGGGCCTGGGTACGAGCAGTACTTC. Residues: CASSLGTGPGYEQYF.

This chain connects TRBV7-9 to TRBJ2-5, with D unclear. The germline CDR1 and CDR2 sequences are SEHNR and FQNEAQ (reference sequence). Trimming left V 3 bases short and J 1 base short, with 6 bases between. This CDR3 has 13 amino acids. In DNA, the CDR3 is TGTGCCAGCAGCTTTACAGTCCAAGAGACCCAGTACTTC. Protein product: CASSFTVQETQYF.

This chain uses TRBV7-9 with TRBJ1-2; D perhaps matches TRBD1 (6 bases). Germline loops: CDR1 SEHNR, CDR2 FQNEAQ (reference sequence). CDR3 length: 15 residues. The ends were cut back, 2 bases at V and 0 bases at J, with 10 bases in the middle. The CDR3 region is CASSLYREANYGYTF. In nucleotides, the CDR3 is TGTGCCAGCAGCTTATACAGGGAAGCTAACTATGGCTACACCTTC.

This rearrangement joins TRBV27 to TRBJ1-5, with D uncertain. Trimming cost V 0 bases and J 3 bases, with 3 bases left between them. This CDR3 has 13 residues. CDR1 MNHEY and CDR2 SMNVEV come from the germline V gene (reference sequence). The CDR3: CASSLSVNQPQHF. In DNA, the CDR3 is TGTGCCAGCAGTTTATCAGTCAATCAGCCCCAGCATTTT.

This chain uses TRBV13 with TRBJ2-7; 9 bases fit TRBD1. This CDR3 has 16 amino acids. Losses at the gene ends were 5 bases for V and 3 bases for J; bases not matched to a gene: 11. Germline V CDR1 and CDR2: PRHDT, FYEKMQ (reference sequence). CDR3 in amino acids: CASSDSGTGSFYEQYF. CDR3 DNA sequence: TGTGCCAGCAGCGACTCCGGGACAGGGAGTTTCTACGAGCAGTACTTC.

CDR3 in amino acids: CATSRDVVDRGQAYGYTF. The CDR3 nucleotides are TGTGCCACCAGCAGAGATGTAGTCGACAGGGGGCAAGCCTATGGCTACACCTTC. The J gene is TRBJ1-2, the V gene TRBV15, with 10 bases lining up with TRBD1. Germline trimming cut 0 bases from V and 4 bases from J; bases unmatched to any gene: 11. The germline gives CDR1 LNHNV, CDR2 YYDKDF (reference sequence). The CDR3 covers 18 residues.

The chain couples TRBV9 to TRBJ1-2; TRBD1 matches 11 bases. The CDR3 is 14 amino acids. J gave up 7 bases and V 3 bases, and 5 bases lay outside the gene matches. Germline assignment: CDR1 SGDLS and CDR2 YYNGEE. The CDR3 nucleotides read TGTGCCAGCAGCGCCGGACAGGGGGCGCGTGGCTACACCTTC. Protein: CASSAGQGARGYTF.

The chain recombines TRBV5-4 with TRBJ1-1; D is unresolved. Trimming stripped 4 bases from V and 8 bases from J, with 12 bases between. This CDR3 is 12 amino acids long. From germline, CDR1 is SGHNT and CDR2 YYREEE (reference sequence). The CDR3 here is CASSPSRGEAFF. CDR3 DNA sequence: TGTGCCAGCAGCCCTAGCCGAGGAGAAGCTTTCTTT.

The chain has TRBV11-2 and TRBJ1-1; D is unclear. V dropped 3 bases and J dropped 1 base, with 9 bases sitting between them. This CDR3 has 14 residues. Germline loops: CDR1 SGHAT, CDR2 FQNNGV. CDR3 sequence: CASSLEYGNTEAFF. The CDR3 nucleotides are TGTGCCAGCAGCTTGGAGTATGGGAACACTGAAGCTTTCTTT.

The chain employs TRBV5-6 and TRBJ2-3; 10 positions agree with TRBD2. V was pared by 1 base and J by 1 base, with 3 bases of the junction left unmatched. Germline loops: CDR1 SGHDT, CDR2 YYEEEE. The CDR3 runs 16 residues. Here the CDR3 reads CASSLWLAGGTDTQYF. In DNA form, the CDR3 reads TGTGCCAGCAGCTTGTGGCTAGCGGGGGGCACAGATACGCAGTATTTT.

The rearrangement joins TRBV29-1 to TRBJ2-7, with D possibly being TRBD1 or TRBD2 (5 bases each). CDR3 length equals 13 residues. Germline V CDR1 and CDR2: SQVTM, ANQGSEA. V was pared by 3 bases and J by 0 bases, with 9 bases between. CDR3 loop: CSVEMGTSYEQYF. The CDR3 DNA follows: TGCAGCGTTGAGATGGGGACCTCCTACGAGCAGTACTTC.

The CDR3 reads CASSTDVGTGFYGYTF. Written as DNA, the CDR3 is TGTGCCAGCAGCACCGACGTAGGGACAGGATTCTATGGCTACACCTTC. This chain connects TRBV5-6 to TRBJ1-2, with 8 bases aligning to TRBD1. The germline CDR1 and CDR2 sequences are SGHDT and YYEEEE. The CDR3 has 16 amino acids. After removal of 4 bases from V and 4 bases from J, the junction contained 12 bases not matched to a gene.

V is TRBV27 and J is TRBJ2-5; possible D gene TRBD1, 6 bases. V was trimmed by 3 bases and J by 5 bases, leaving 13 bases between them. CDR3 length: 14 amino acids. The germline V gene encodes CDR1 MNHEY and CDR2 SMNVEV (reference sequence). The CDR3 region is CASSFLAGVETQYF. For the CDR3, the DNA is TGTGCCAGCAGTTTCTTGGCAGGGGTTGAGACCCAGTACTTC.

This sequence joins TRBV4-1 and TRBJ2-7, with D possibly TRBD1 on 5 matching bases. This CDR3 contains 13 residues. Trimming took off 1 base at V and 4 bases at J, with 8 bases between the two ends. Germline assignment: CDR1 MGHRA and CDR2 YSYEKL. CDR3 DNA: TGCGCCAGCAGCCAAGTTCAGGGATACGAGCAGTACTTC. This sequence encodes CASSQVQGYEQYF.

The chain carries TRBV27 and TRBJ2-3; 9 bases fit TRBD1. The CDR3 sequence is 17 residues long. Germline V lookup: CDR1 MNHEY, CDR2 SMNVEV (reference sequence). J lost 2 bases, V lost 5 bases, and 11 bases had no gene match. This CDR3 reads CASSARQGVTFTDTQYF. The CDR3 region has the DNA TGTGCCAGCAGTGCCAGACAGGGGGTGACCTTCACAGATACGCAGTATTTT.

The V gene is TRBV9, the J gene TRBJ1-2, with 7 nucleotides matching TRBD1. The junction had 3 bases not matched to a gene; V was cut back by 3 bases and J by 1 base. This CDR3 has 14 residues. Germline CDR1 SGDLS, CDR2 YYNGEE. Here the CDR3 reads CASSGQGVNYGYTF. The CDR3 region has the DNA TGTGCCAGCAGCGGACAGGGTGTTAACTATGGCTACACCTTC.

Note on this clone: Germline and junction disagree at one end, which may indicate a read error. CDR3 in amino acids: CSAPGLAGGRQDTQYF. For the CDR3, the DNA is TGCAGCGCTCCGGGACTAGCGGGGGGCCGACAAGACACCCAGTACTTC. The chain joins TRBV29-1 to TRBJ2-5, with 15 bases lining up with TRBD2. The length of the CDR3 is 16 residues. Germline CDR1 reads SQVTM; CDR2 reads ANQGSEA. Complete variable domain (other parts from reference TRBV29-1 and TRBJ2-5): SAVISQKPSRDICQRGTSLTIQCQVDSQVTMMFWYRQQPGQSLTLIATANQGSEATYESGFVIDKFPISRPNLTFSTLTVSNMSPEDSSIYLCSAPGLAGGRQDTQYFGPGTRLLVL.

This clone was picked up one time. This chain links TRBV19 with TRBJ2-7, with 10 bases identical to TRBD1. CDR3 length equals 13 residues. Germline CDR1 is LNHDA and CDR2 is SQIVND (reference sequence). The junction had 2 bases not matched to a gene; V was cut back by 9 bases and J by 0 bases. This CDR3 reads CARRTGGSYEQYF. The CDR3 DNA reads TGTGCCAGGCGGACAGGGGGCTCCTACGAGCAGTACTTC.

The chain uses TRBV5-5 and TRBJ2-3; D unclear. Germline V gene data show CDR1 as SGHKS and CDR2 as YYEKEE (reference sequence). V was pared by 1 base and J by 6 bases, with 6 bases between. The CDR3 sequence is 12 residues long. CDR3 sequence: CASSLTPDTQYF. The CDR3 coding sequence is TGTGCCAGCAGCTTGACACCTGATACGCAGTATTTT.

V gene TRBV6-5 combines with J gene TRBJ2-7; weak D call: TRBD1 (6 bases). The CDR3 contains 14 residues. Between the trimmed V and J ends, which lost 6 bases and 3 bases, there was a span of 15 bases. CDR1 and CDR2 from the germline V gene are MNHEY and SVGAGI. CDR3 amino acids: CASRPQGPRYEQYF. The CDR3 DNA reads as TGTGCCAGCAGACCTCAGGGGCCCCGCTACGAGCAGTACTTC.